Given below is one T cell receptor (beta chain) in context. Clones were sequenced by immunoSEQ multiplex PCR, and TCRdb holds only the in-frame ones, with some missing. The table lists approximately 180,000 clones, roughly 89% of them singletons. The entry originates in a study of blood T cell repertoires in COVID-19. Across the study: The United States, Italy and Spain supplied acute and convalescent COVID-19 samples. Nucleic acid was either cDNA or gDNA, and it came from T cells, B-cell-depleted T cells, or PBMCs.

The CDR3 is 13 amino acids. Trimming took 4 bases from V and 5 from J; bases not matched to a gene: 4. Germline CDR1 and CDR2: SGHTA and FQGTGA. The J gene is TRBJ2-5, the V gene TRBV7-3, with 7 bases identical to TRBD2. The receptor was derived from a woman in her forties with acute COVID-19. Sample: PBMCs or T cells enriched from blood (not recorded which). The CDR3 sequence: CASSSGRRETQYF. Here the CDR3 DNA reads TGTGCCAGCAGCTCCGGGAGGCGGGAGACCCAGTACTTC.